Following are 32 T cell receptor beta chains from one sample sequenced in a study of T cell responses to AZD1222 COVID-19 vaccine. Profiled with immunoSEQ multiplex PCR; TCRdb holds only in-frame clones, not every one. The sample includes about 110,000 clones, roughly 89% of them seen just once. The sample in question was peripheral blood, obtained 28 days after the second AZD1222 dose. These receptor sequences come from an adult who received the AZD1222 COVID-19 vaccine.

The chain is built from TRBV15 and TRBJ2-4, with a possible D match to TRBD2 (5 bases). The CDR3 totals 15 residues. Per germline, CDR1 LNHNV and CDR2 YYDKDF (reference sequence). V lost 0 bases and J lost 8, with 14 bases in between. The CDR3 DNA reads as TGTGCCACCAGCAGAGAGAAGGGAGTGGTTGACATTCAGTACTTC. This gives the protein CATSREKGVVDIQYF.

The V and J genes are TRBV7-2 and TRBJ1-6; 7 bases are shared with TRBD1. The V segment lost 0 bases and the J segment 7 bases; nucleotides outside the gene matches: 9. CDR1 is SGHTA, CDR2 FQGNSA, per germline. This CDR3 has 17 amino acids. CDR3 coding DNA: TGTGCCAGCAGCTTAGCGCTTGGCAGGGGGAGAAATTCACCCCTCCACTTT. Encoded protein: CASSLALGRGRNSPLHF.

This clone was seen a few times. The chain uses TRBV3-1 (or the pseudogene TRBV3-2) and TRBJ2-7, with D tentatively TRBD1 or TRBD2 (6 bases each). The CDR3 contains 11 residues. CDR1 and CDR2 (germline): LGHDT, YNNKEL (reference sequence). V dropped 8 bases and J dropped 7 bases, with 12 bases sitting between them. The CDR3 DNA reads TGTGCCAGCGGAAGGGGGAGGGAGCAGTACTTC. Translation: CASGRGREQYF.

This clone was recorded once. The genes are TRBV29-1 and TRBJ2-7; D tentatively fits TRBD1 or TRBD2 (5 bases each). The V end was cut by 6 bases, the J end by 5 bases, with 11 bases between. Germline CDR1 and CDR2: SQVTM and ANQGSEA. CDR3 length: 11 amino acids. The DNA of the CDR3 is TGCAGCGTAAAGGGGAGTCACGAGCAGTACTTC. It yields the protein CSVKGSHEQYF.

V is TRBV6-4 and J is TRBJ1-6, with D possibly matching TRBD1 (5 bases). From germline, CDR1 is MRHNA and CDR2 SNTAGT. Trimming shortened V by 0 bases and J by 7 bases, and 13 bases separated the two germline ends. CDR3 size: 16 residues. The CDR3 bases are TGTGCCAGCAGTGACTCGAGTGGAGGGGAGAATTCACCCCTCCACTTT. Translated, it gives CASSDSSGGENSPLHF.

In its sample, this clone was seen a few times. This chain links TRBV11-2 with TRBJ1-2, with 7 bases lining up with TRBD1. Germline CDR1 SGHAT, CDR2 FQNNGV. This CDR3 has 13 amino acids. V was clipped by 5 bases and J by 2 bases; unmatched bases: 2. DNA for the CDR3: TGTGCCAGCAGCGCGGGACAGAACTATGGCTACACCTTC. Translated: CASSAGQNYGYTF.

The V gene is TRBV5-1, the J gene TRBJ1-2, with D perhaps matching TRBD1 (6 bases). CDR3 length equals 14 residues. Germline lookup yields CDR1 SGHRS and CDR2 YFSETQ. With 3 bases removed from V and 5 bases from J, the gap between germline ends came to 14 bases. CDR3 DNA: TGCGCCAGCAGCTCCGTACAGGGAATATATGGCTACACCTTC. Translating it yields CASSSVQGIYGYTF.

The chain is built from TRBV5-6 and TRBJ2-1; D is possibly TRBD2 (6 bases). The CDR3 spans 16 residues. V lost 0 bases to trimming and J lost 0 bases, with 10 bases between them. Germline V gives CDR1 SGHDT, CDR2 YYEEEE. CDR3 region: CASSLGGASSYNEQFF. The CDR3 DNA reads as TGTGCCAGCAGCTTGGGCGGGGCCAGCTCCTACAATGAGCAGTTCTTC.

This clone was recorded only once. The chain combines TRBV7-2 with TRBJ2-7; 7 nucleotides match TRBD1. Germline CDR1 and CDR2: SGHTA and FQGNSA. Trimming cost V 2 bases and J 2 bases; bases outside gene matches: 6. The CDR3 loop spans 15 amino acids. CDR3: CASSLLRQGTYEQYF. The DNA of the CDR3 is TGTGCCAGCAGCTTATTGAGACAGGGCACCTACGAGCAGTACTTC. The entire variable domain, with the rest obtained from reference TRBV7-2 and TRBJ2-7, is as follows: GAGVSQSPSNKVTEKGKDVELRCDPISGHTALYWYRQSLGQGLEFLIYFQGNSAPDKSGLPSDRFSAERTGGSVSTLTIQRTQQEDSAVYLCASSLLRQGTYEQYFGPGTRLTVT.

V gene TRBV18 combines with J gene TRBJ2-3, with a tentative D call TRBD2 (5 bases). V was trimmed by 4 bases and J by 0 bases, leaving 14 bases between them. This CDR3 is built from 16 residues. Per the germline V gene, CDR1 is KGHSH and CDR2 is LQKENI. CDR3 in DNA: TGTGCCAGCTCACTCCAACTAGTATCTAGCACAGATACGCAGTATTTT. It codes for CASSLQLVSSTDTQYF.

The V and J genes are TRBV11-2 and TRBJ2-1; 9 bases line up with TRBD2. V lost 1 base, J lost 5 bases, and 3 bases stayed unmatched. Germline CDR1 is SGHAT and CDR2 is FQNNGV. This CDR3 spans 15 amino acids. The DNA of the CDR3 is TGTGCCAGCAGCTTAGGGAGCGGGGGGAACAATGAGCAGTTCTTC. Its translation is CASSLGSGGNNEQFF.

This chain joins TRBV7-6 and TRBJ2-3, with a tentative D call TRBD1 (6 bases). Trimming removed 6 bases from V and 6 bases from J, with 19 bases in between. The germline V gene has CDR1 SGHVS and CDR2 FNYEAQ. The CDR3 totals 15 residues. CDR3 region: CASSQFRGKSDTQYF. In DNA form, the CDR3 reads TGTGCCAGCAGTCAATTCAGGGGCAAGAGCGATACGCAGTATTTT.

The chain couples TRBV21-1 to TRBJ1-3; TRBD1 is the table's D call and was not checked against the DNA. TRBV21-1 is a pseudogene locus. This CDR3 is built from 14 residues. CDR3 region: CASSKGGTGNTIYF. The DNA of the CDR3 is TGTGCCAGCAGCAAAGGGGGGACAGGAAACACCATATATTTT.

This chain uses TRBV18 with TRBJ1-3, with TRBD1 as a possible D gene (6 bases). The CDR3 consists of 14 residues. Per the germline V gene, CDR1 is KGHSH and CDR2 is LQKENI. V was clipped by 3 bases and J by 2 bases, with 8 bases between them. The CDR3 is CASSPGGPGNTIYF. CDR3 sequence (DNA): TGTGCCAGCTCACCTGGGGGGCCTGGAAACACCATATATTTT.

This chain uses TRBV27 with TRBJ2-3; D remains unclear. The germline CDR1 and CDR2 sequences are MNHEY and SMNVEV (reference sequence). The CDR3 has 12 residues. V was trimmed by 6 bases and J by 4 bases, leaving 8 bases between them. The CDR3 protein is CASRTLSDTQYF. The CDR3 DNA follows: TGTGCCAGCAGGACATTATCAGATACGCAGTATTTT.

The chain couples TRBV11-1 to TRBJ1-1, with a weak D call TRBD1 (5 bases). Germline assignment: CDR1 SGHAT and CDR2 FQDESV (reference sequence). Deletions cut 8 bases from V and 1 base from J, with 17 bases between. CDR3 length: 15 residues. The CDR3 bases are TGTGCCAGCTCGCAGTGGAGCGGGGCGAACACTGAAGCTTTCTTT. Translated: CASSQWSGANTEAFF.

The J gene is TRBJ2-5, the V gene TRBV19, with 9 nucleotides matching TRBD2. This CDR3 contains 16 residues. The germline gives CDR1 LNHDA, CDR2 SQIVND (reference sequence). V dropped 5 bases and J dropped 1; count of bases not matched to a gene: 8. CDR3 sequence reads: CASSAAPRGGQETQYF. The CDR3 nucleotides are TGTGCCAGTAGTGCCGCGCCGCGGGGGGGCCAAGAGACCCAGTACTTC.

The CDR3 loop is CASRLSATGELFF. CDR3 bases: TGTGCCAGTCGATTGTCGGCCACCGGGGAGCTGTTTTTT. The chain recombines TRBV19 with TRBJ2-2, with D unresolved. The V end was cut by 8 bases, the J end by 4 bases, with 11 bases between. The CDR3 covers 13 residues. Germline V gene lookup returns CDR1 LNHDA and CDR2 SQIVND (reference sequence).

The genes are TRBV19 and TRBJ1-2; 9 bases are shared with TRBD1. The CDR3 contains 13 residues. V shed 7 bases and J 4 bases; nucleotides not matched to a gene: 4. Germline CDR1 and CDR2: LNHDA and SQIVND (reference sequence). CDR3 residues: CASTLTGGYGYTF. The CDR3 nucleotides are TGTGCCAGTACCCTGACAGGGGGCTATGGCTACACCTTC.

This sequence joins TRBV7-2 and TRBJ2-5; 8 bases fit TRBD2. Germline trimming cut 4 bases from V and 4 bases from J; bases unmatched to any gene: 5. In germline, CDR1 is SGHTA, CDR2 FQGNSA. This CDR3 has 14 amino acids. The CDR3 nucleotides are TGTGCCAGCAGCTGGCTAGCGGGTGGAGAGACCCAGTACTTC. Its protein product is CASSWLAGGETQYF.

The chain joins TRBV7-9 to TRBJ1-1; 7 nucleotides agree with TRBD1. J was trimmed by 1 base and V by 5 bases; bases with no gene match: 4. There are 14 residues in the CDR3. Germline V gives CDR1 SEHNR, CDR2 FQNEAQ (reference sequence). DNA of the CDR3: TGTGCCAGCAGCAGGGGGCAAGGGAACACTGAAGCTTTCTTT. Protein sequence: CASSRGQGNTEAFF. Combining the CDR3 with reference TRBV7-9 and TRBJ1-1 gives the whole variable domain DTGVSQNPRHKITKRGQNVTFRCDPISEHNRLYWYRQTLGQGPEFLTYFQNEAQLEKSRLLSDRFSAERPKGSFSTLEIQRTEQGDSAMYLCASSRGQGNTEAFFGQGTRLTVV.

This clone was seen only once. The chain carries TRBV5-1 and TRBJ2-3; 8 bases align to TRBD1. V shed 4 bases, J shed 3 bases, and the junction held 4 bases outside the gene matches. Germline loops: CDR1 SGHRS, CDR2 YFSETQ. This CDR3 has 14 amino acids. The CDR3 reads CASSQDRATDTQYF. The CDR3 coding sequence is TGCGCCAGCAGCCAGGACAGGGCTACAGATACGCAGTATTTT.

The gene calls are TRBV14 and TRBJ2-7; TRBD2 matches at 11 bases. The CDR3 is made up of 15 amino acids. Losses at the gene ends were 4 bases for V and 2 bases for J; bases not matched to a gene: 4. Looked up from germline, CDR1 is SGHDN and CDR2 is FVKESK. In DNA form, the CDR3 reads TGTGCCAGCAGCCCCACTAGCGGGGGTACCTACGAGCAGTACTTC. Its translation: CASSPTSGGTYEQYF.

The chain uses TRBV3-1 (or the pseudogene TRBV3-2) and TRBJ2-4, with D uncertain. Germline V CDR1 and CDR2: LGHDT, YNNKEL (reference sequence). This CDR3 spans 15 amino acids. V was shortened by 1 base and J by 8 bases, with 15 bases between the two germline ends. CDR3 sequence: CASSQAPREGYIQYF. For the CDR3, the DNA is TGTGCCAGCAGCCAAGCTCCCCGCGAAGGATACATTCAGTACTTC.

V and J are TRBV28 and TRBJ1-5; 8 nucleotides agree with TRBD1. Germline loops: CDR1 MDHEN, CDR2 SYDVKM. Trimming at V came to 3 bases and at J to 9 bases, leaving 13 bases not matched to a gene. The CDR3 contains 16 residues. CDR3 sequence: CASSLRTGTSIGPQHF. The CDR3 DNA follows: TGTGCCAGCAGTTTGAGGACAGGGACATCTATAGGGCCCCAGCATTTT.

This chain uses TRBV30 with TRBJ2-7; 8 nucleotides agree with TRBD1. J lost 4 bases, V lost 5 bases, and 7 bases had no gene match. Germline CDR1 is GTSNPN and CDR2 is SVGIG (reference sequence). The CDR3 spans 13 residues. The CDR3 loop reads CAWSDRGWYEQYF. The DNA for the CDR3 is TGTGCCTGGTCAGACAGGGGCTGGTACGAGCAGTACTTC.

The chain has TRBV23-1 and TRBJ2-5; 8 bases fit TRBD1. TRBV23-1 is an ORF for which the function is uncertain. The CDR3 totals 15 residues. J gave up 4 bases and V 2 bases, and 6 bases lay outside the gene matches. CDR3 in DNA: TGCGCCAGCAGTCAAAAGGACAGGGTGGGAGAGACCCAGTACTTC. Translated: CASSQKDRVGETQYF.

V and J are TRBV10-3 and TRBJ1-1; 7 bases line up with TRBD1. The V gene end was trimmed by 3 bases and the J gene end by 8 bases; junction bases not matched to a gene: 6. CDR1 ENHRY and CDR2 SYGVKD come from the germline V gene. This CDR3 is 13 amino acids long. Here the CDR3 DNA reads TGTGCCATCAGTGACTCCGGGACAGCAGAAGCTTTCTTT. This codes for CAISDSGTAEAFF.

The CDR3 nucleotides are TGTGCCAGCAGCTTAGCGCCGGGCGGGGAAGCTTTCTTT. Amino acid sequence: CASSLAPGGEAFF. This chain uses TRBV11-1 with TRBJ1-1; D not certain. Germline V gene data show CDR1 as SGHAT and CDR2 as FQDESV (reference sequence). V was clipped by 0 bases and J by 8 bases, with 10 bases between them. The CDR3 spans 13 residues.

The chain combines TRBV11-2 with TRBJ1-2; TRBD1 is a possible D gene (6 bases). Trimming removed 3 bases from V and 5 bases from J, with 13 bases in between. The CDR3 runs to 14 residues. Germline assignment: CDR1 SGHAT and CDR2 FQNNGV. DNA of the CDR3: TGTGCCAGCAGCTTGAACGGGGGCTGGTATGGCTACACCTTC. It encodes CASSLNGGWYGYTF.

The chain joins TRBV6-2 or TRBV6-3 to TRBJ2-7; 7 bases are a match to TRBD1. CDR3 length: 12 residues. J lost 4 bases, V lost 6 bases, and 3 bases had no gene match. CDR1 is MNHEY and CDR2 is SVGEGT in the germline V gene. CDR3 amino acids: CASSWGQYEQYF. CDR3 coding DNA: TGTGCCAGCAGCTGGGGACAGTACGAGCAGTACTTC.

The V gene is TRBV5-4, the J gene TRBJ1-2, with a possible D match to TRBD1 (5 bases). This CDR3 is 14 amino acids long. Per the germline V gene, CDR1 is SGHNT and CDR2 is YYREEE (reference sequence). V was clipped by 4 bases and J by 4 bases, with 14 bases between them. The CDR3 spells CASSPRDSLYGYTF. Here the CDR3 DNA reads TGTGCCAGCAGCCCCCGTGACAGCCTCTATGGCTACACCTTC.